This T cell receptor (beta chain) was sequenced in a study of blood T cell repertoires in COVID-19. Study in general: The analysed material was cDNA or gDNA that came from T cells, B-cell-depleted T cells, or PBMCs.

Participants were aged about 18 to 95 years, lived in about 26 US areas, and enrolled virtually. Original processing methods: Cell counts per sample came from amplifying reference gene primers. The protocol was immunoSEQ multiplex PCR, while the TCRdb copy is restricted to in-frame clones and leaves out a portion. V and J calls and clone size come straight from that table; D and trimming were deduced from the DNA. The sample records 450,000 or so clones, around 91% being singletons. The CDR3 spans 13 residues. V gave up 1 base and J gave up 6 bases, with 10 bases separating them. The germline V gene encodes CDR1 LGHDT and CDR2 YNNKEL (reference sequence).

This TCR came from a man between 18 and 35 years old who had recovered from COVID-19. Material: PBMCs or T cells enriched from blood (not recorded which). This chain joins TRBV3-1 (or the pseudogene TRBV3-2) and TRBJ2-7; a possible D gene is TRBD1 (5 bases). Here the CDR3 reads CASSQGRQTEQYF. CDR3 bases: TGTGCCAGCAGCCAAGGGCGACAGACCGAGCAGTACTTC.